These T cell receptor beta chains were read from a single sample in a study of cytomegalovirus exposure and HLA in healthy donors. TCRdb's copy holds only in-frame clones and misses some; the assay was immunoSEQ multiplex PCR. The sample includes some 170,000 clones, roughly 76% of them seen just once. Sequencing was carried out using PBMCs. These receptors were obtained from a woman between 45 and 60 years old in good health and CMV-seronegative. The CDR3 runs from the conserved cysteine through the conserved F or W. D genes are given only for firm matches. Size is stated for part of the rows, as once, few or many counts, or as a class when the clone is expanded.

v_call	d_call	clone_size	j_call	cdr3_nt	cdr3_aa
TRBV7-9	TRBD1	.	TRBJ1-1	TGTGCCAGCAGCTCACGACAGGGAAGGAACACTGAAGCTTTCTTT	CASSSRQGRNTEAFF
TRBV2	TRBD2	.	TRBJ2-5	TGTGCCAGCAGTGGAGGACTAGCGGACGAAGAGACCCAGTACTTC	CASSGGLADEETQYF
TRBV11-3	TRBD2	.	TRBJ2-1	TGTGCCAGCAGCGCCAGACTAGCGGGAGTTGACGAGCAGTTCTTC	CASSARLAGVDEQFF
TRBV7-7	TRBD2	.	TRBJ2-5	TGTGCCAGCAGCTTAGGTGGACTAGCGGGGGGTGGAGAGGCCCAGTACTTC	CASSLGGLAGGGEAQYF
TRBV2	.	.	TRBJ1-2	TGTGCCGATGGGAGGATAAACTATGGCTACACCTTC	CADGRINYGYTF
TRBV4-3	TRBD2	.	TRBJ2-2	TGCGCCAGCAGCCAAGGGTCTCTAGCGGGTGCGAACACCGGGGAGCTGTTTTTT	CASSQGSLAGANTGELFF
TRBV28	.	.	TRBJ2-3	TGTGCCAGCAGCTCACGAGGGAATACGCAGTATTTT	CASSSRGNTQYF
TRBV27	TRBD1	.	TRBJ1-1	TGTGCCAGCGCGTCCTTCAGGGGGCGCGGGAACACTGAAGCTTTCTTT	CASASFRGRGNTEAFF
TRBV7-9	.	.	TRBJ1-1	TGTTCCAGCAGCTTAGGAGAAAGATTGAACACTGAAGCTTTCTTT	CSSSLGERLNTEAFF
TRBV27	TRBD1	.	TRBJ1-4	TGTGCCAGCAGCAGACAGGGCTTGAATGAAAAACTGTTTTTT	CASSRQGLNEKLFF
TRBV30	.	.	TRBJ2-3	TGTGCCTGGAGTGAAGTGGGAGGAACCGTATCAGATACGCAGTATTTT	CAWSEVGGTVSDTQYF
TRBV19	.	few	TRBJ1-4	TGTGCCAGTAGCCCTCAGGGCCCACATAATGAAAAACTGTTTTTT	CASSPQGPHNEKLFF
TRBV5-1	TRBD2	.	TRBJ2-3	TGCGCCAGCAGCCCTGGACTAGCGGGAGGAGATACGCAGTATTTT	CASSPGLAGGDTQYF
TRBV18	.	.	TRBJ2-6	TGTGCCAGCTCACCATCGCGATCGTCTGGGGCCAACGTCCTGACTTTC	CASSPSRSSGANVLTF
TRBV6-5	.	.	TRBJ2-3	TGTGCCAGCAGTCGGACAGCGTTAGATACGCAGTATTTT	CASSRTALDTQYF
TRBV6-4	TRBD2	.	TRBJ2-7	TGTGCCAGCAGTCAACTAGCGGGAGCCCGCTACGAGCAGTACTTC	CASSQLAGARYEQYF
TRBV6-5	.	.	TRBJ1-1	TGTGCCAGCAGCCGGCTGCCCCGAGAGGGAGCTTTCTTT	CASSRLPREGAFF
TRBV29-1	TRBD1	few	TRBJ1-1	TGCAGCGCGGCCCCAGGGGGAGCTATGAACACTGAAGCTTTCTTT	CSAAPGGAMNTEAFF
TRBV25-1	.	.	TRBJ1-1	TGTGCCAGCAGTGAATCGGGGGGGCGCGTACCGGCGGGAGCTTTCTTT	CASSESGGRVPAGAFF
TRBV2	.	.	TRBJ1-2	TGTGCCAGCAGGGCCCAGTATGGCTACACCTTC	CASRAQYGYTF
TRBV5-1	TRBD2	.	TRBJ2-1	TGCGCCAGCAGCCCCCAGCGGGGGGCCTGGGATGAGCAGTTCTTC	CASSPQRGAWDEQFF
TRBV7-2	.	.	TRBJ2-7	TGTGCCAGCAGCTTAGTTGGCAATGCGGGCGAGCAGTACTTC	CASSLVGNAGEQYF
TRBV13	.	.	TRBJ2-2	TGTGCCAGCAGCGTAGAGGATGGACTCACCGGGGAGCTGTTTTTT	CASSVEDGLTGELFF
TRBV7-8	TRBD2	few	TRBJ2-4	TGTGCCAGCAGCTTACCGGCGGGGGGTTTGTCCAAAAACATTCAGTACTTC	CASSLPAGGLSKNIQYF
TRBV13	TRBD1	.	TRBJ2-6	TGTGCCAGCAGCTGGGACAGGGTTCGTTCCGGGGCCAACGTCCTGACTTTC	CASSWDRVRSGANVLTF
TRBV5-1	.	.	TRBJ2-1	TGCGCCAGCACCTGGGGCGTGGGGGGAAACGAGCAGTTCTTC	CASTWGVGGNEQFF
TRBV30	TRBD2	.	TRBJ2-3	TGTGCCTGGAGTGTCCTAGCGGGAGGGGCAGATACGCAGTATTTT	CAWSVLAGGADTQYF
TRBV15	.	.	TRBJ1-2	TGTGCCACCAGCAGAGATCGTCGGGGTAGTAACTATGGCTACACCTTC	CATSRDRRGSNYGYTF
TRBV5-1	.	.	TRBJ2-1	TGCGCCAGCAGCTTGGGGGCGGGTAGGACTGAGAATGAGCAGTTCTTC	CASSLGAGRTENEQFF
TRBV5-1	.	.	TRBJ2-7	TGCGCCAGCAGCTTGTCTGCGGGCCCGAACCACGAGCAGTACTTC	CASSLSAGPNHEQYF
TRBV5-1	.	.	TRBJ2-7	TGCGCCAGCAGCGCGGGCTACGAGCAGTACTTC	CASSAGYEQYF
TRBV5-4	.	.	TRBJ1-2	TGTGCCAGCAGCCCAGCGGGGATTACGGTCTTTGGCTACACCTTC	CASSPAGITVFGYTF
TRBV7-9	TRBD2	.	TRBJ2-1	TGTGCCAGCCGGCGGGAGGCGCTGCGCAATGAGCAGTTCTTC	CASRREALRNEQFF
TRBV5-1	.	once	TRBJ2-1	TGCGCCAGCAGCTTGGAGCGACAGCAGTTCTTC	CASSLERQQFF
TRBV10-3	.	.	TRBJ2-1	TGTGCCATCAGGGCAGGGGACTCCTACAATGAGCAGTTCTTC	CAIRAGDSYNEQFF
TRBV5-1	TRBD2	.	TRBJ2-1	TGCGCCAGCACCTCCCCGGGACTAGCTTCCTACAATGAGCAGTTCTTC	CASTSPGLASYNEQFF